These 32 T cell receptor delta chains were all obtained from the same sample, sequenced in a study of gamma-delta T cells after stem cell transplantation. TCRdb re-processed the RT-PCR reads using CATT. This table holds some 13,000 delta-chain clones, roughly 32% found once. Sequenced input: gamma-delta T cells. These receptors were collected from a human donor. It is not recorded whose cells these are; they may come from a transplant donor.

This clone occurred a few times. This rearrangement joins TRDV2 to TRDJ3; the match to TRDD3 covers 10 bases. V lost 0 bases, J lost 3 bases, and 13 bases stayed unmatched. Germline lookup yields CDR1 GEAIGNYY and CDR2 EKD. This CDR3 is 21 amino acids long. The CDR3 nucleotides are TGTGCCTGTGACACCGGAAATGGGGGATACCAACTCTACTGGGACACCCGACAGATGTTTTTC. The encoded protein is CACDTGNGGYQLYWDTRQMFF.

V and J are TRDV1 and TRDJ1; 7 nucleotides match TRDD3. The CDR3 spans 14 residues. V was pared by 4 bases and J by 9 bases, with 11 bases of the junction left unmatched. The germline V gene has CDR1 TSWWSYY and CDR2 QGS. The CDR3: CALGGWGTSEELIF. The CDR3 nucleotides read TGTGCTCTTGGGGGATGGGGGACATCGGAGGAACTCATCTTT.

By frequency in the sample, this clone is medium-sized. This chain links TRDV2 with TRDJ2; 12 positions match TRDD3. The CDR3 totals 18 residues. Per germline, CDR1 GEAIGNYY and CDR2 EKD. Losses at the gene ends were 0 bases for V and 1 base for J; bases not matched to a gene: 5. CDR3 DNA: TGTGCCTGTGACACCGTACTGGGGGATACACTTTTGACAGCACAACTCTTCTTT. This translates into CACDTVLGDTLLTAQLFF.

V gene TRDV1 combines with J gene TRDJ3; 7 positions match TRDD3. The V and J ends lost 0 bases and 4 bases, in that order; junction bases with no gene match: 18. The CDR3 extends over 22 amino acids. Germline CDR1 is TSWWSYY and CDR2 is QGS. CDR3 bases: TGTGCTCTTGGGGAACTAGATACGTACTGGGGACTAAGGGAATGGGACACCCGACAGATGTTTTTC. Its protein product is CALGELDTYWGLREWDTRQMFF.

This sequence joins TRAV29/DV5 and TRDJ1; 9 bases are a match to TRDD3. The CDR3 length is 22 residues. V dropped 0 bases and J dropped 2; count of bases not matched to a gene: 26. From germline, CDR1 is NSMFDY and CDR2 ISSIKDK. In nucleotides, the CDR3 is TGTGCAGCAAGCGGCTCTACTAGAGATTCCCCCGGTGACTGGGGGACGACCGATAAACTCATCTTT. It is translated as CAASGSTRDSPGDWGTTDKLIF.

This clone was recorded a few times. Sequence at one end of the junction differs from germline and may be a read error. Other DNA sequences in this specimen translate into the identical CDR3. The CDR3 DNA reads as TGTGCCTGCGACAGAAGTACTGGGGGATACACCCCCTGGGACACTCGACAGATGTTTTTC. It encodes CACDRSTGGYTPWDTRQMFF. The rearrangement joins TRDV2 to TRDJ3, with 12 bases lining up with TRDD3. The CDR3 is 20 residues long. Germline V lookup: CDR1 GEAIGNYY, CDR2 EKD.

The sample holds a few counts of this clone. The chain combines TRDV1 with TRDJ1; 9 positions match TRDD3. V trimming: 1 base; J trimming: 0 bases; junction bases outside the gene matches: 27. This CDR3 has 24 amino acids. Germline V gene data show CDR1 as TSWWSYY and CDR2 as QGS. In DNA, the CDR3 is TGTGCTCTTGGGGAACCATTTATAGTTGTTGGTTATCGGGGGATACTAGGAGACACCGATAAACTCATCTTT. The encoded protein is CALGEPFIVVGYRGILGDTDKLIF.

CDR3 in amino acids: CACDTGWDKSSWDTRQMFF. CDR3 nucleotides: TGTGCCTGTGACACCGGGTGGGATAAAAGCTCCTGGGACACCCGACAGATGTTTTTC. The chain carries TRDV2 and TRDJ3, with TRDD3 as a possible D gene (6 bases). This CDR3 has 19 residues. The V and J ends lost 0 bases and 0 bases respectively, with 14 bases between them. Germline CDR1 GEAIGNYY, CDR2 EKD.

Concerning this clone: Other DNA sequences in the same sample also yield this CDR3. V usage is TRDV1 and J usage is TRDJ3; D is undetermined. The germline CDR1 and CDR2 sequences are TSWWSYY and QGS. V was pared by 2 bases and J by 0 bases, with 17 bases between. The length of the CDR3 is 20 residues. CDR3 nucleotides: TGTGCTCTTGGGGAAATGGACCTTGGGCCCAGCTCCTGGGACACCCGACAGATGTTTTTC. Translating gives CALGEMDLGPSSWDTRQMFF.

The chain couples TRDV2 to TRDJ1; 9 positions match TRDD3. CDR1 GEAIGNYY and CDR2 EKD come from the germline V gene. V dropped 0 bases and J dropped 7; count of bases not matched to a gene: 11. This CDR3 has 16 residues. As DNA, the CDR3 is TGTGCCTGTGACACCAGGTACTCGGGGATACGAGCTAAACTCATCTTT. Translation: CACDTRYSGIRAKLIF.

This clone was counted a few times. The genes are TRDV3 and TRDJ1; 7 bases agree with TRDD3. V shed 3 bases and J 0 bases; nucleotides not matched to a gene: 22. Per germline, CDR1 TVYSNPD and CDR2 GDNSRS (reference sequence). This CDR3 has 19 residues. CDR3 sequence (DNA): TGTGCCTTCCTTCAAAACCCGCTGGGGGTCAACCCTTACACCGATAAACTCATCTTT. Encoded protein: CAFLQNPLGVNPYTDKLIF. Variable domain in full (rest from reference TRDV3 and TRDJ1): CDKVTQSSPDQTVASGSEVVLLCTYDTVYSNPDLFWYRIRPDYSFQFVFYGDNSRSEGADFTQGRFSVKHILTQKAFHLVISPVRTEDSATYYCAFLQNPLGVNPYTDKLIFGKGTRVTVEP.

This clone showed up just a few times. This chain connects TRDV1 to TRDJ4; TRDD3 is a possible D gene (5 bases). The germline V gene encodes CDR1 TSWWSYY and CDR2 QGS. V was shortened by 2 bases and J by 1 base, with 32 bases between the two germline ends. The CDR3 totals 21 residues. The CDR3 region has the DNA TGTGCTCTTGGGGAAAGGACTACTATCGCACTGGAGGCCCTGAGGGACAGACCCCTGATCTTT. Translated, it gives CALGERTTIALEALRDRPLIF.

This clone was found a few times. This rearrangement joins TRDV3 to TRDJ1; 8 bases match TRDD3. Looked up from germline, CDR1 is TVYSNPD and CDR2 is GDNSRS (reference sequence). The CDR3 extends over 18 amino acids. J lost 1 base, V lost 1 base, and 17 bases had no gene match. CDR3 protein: CAFTPDNSGGCCTDKLIF. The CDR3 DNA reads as TGTGCCTTTACCCCCGATAATAGTGGGGGATGTTGCACCGATAAACTCATCTTT.

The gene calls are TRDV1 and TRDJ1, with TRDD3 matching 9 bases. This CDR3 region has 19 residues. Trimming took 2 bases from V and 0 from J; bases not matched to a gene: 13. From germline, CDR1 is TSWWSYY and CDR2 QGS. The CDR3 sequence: CALGEFVGDTRVYTDKLIF. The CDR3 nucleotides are TGTGCTCTTGGGGAATTTGTTGGGGATACGAGGGTATACACCGATAAACTCATCTTT.

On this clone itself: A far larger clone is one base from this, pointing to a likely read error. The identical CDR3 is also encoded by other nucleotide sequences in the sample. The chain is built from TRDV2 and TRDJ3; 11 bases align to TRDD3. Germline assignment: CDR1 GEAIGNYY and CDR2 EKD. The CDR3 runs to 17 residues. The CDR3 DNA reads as TGTGCTTGTGACACTGGGGGATACTCCTGGGACACCCGACAGATGTTTTTC. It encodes CACDTGGYSWDTRQMFF.

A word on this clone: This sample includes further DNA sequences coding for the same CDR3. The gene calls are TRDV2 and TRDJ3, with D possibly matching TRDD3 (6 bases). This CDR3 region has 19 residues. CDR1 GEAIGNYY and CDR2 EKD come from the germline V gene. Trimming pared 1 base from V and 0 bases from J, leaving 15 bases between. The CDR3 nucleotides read TGTGCCTGTGACACAGCGGGGATCCCCAGCTCCTGGGACACCCGACAGATGTTTTTC. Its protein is CACDTAGIPSSWDTRQMFF.

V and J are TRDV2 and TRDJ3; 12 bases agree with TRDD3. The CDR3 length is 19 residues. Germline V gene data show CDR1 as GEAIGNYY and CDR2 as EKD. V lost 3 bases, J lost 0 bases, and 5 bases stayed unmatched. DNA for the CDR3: TGTGCCTGTGACCCCGTACTGGGGGATACCTCCTGGGACACCCGACAGATGTTTTTC. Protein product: CACDPVLGDTSWDTRQMFF.

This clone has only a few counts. Written as DNA, the CDR3 is TGTGCCTGTGACGCGCTACTGGGGGATTCGTGGGACACCCGACAGATGTTTTTC. It translates to CACDALLGDSWDTRQMFF. The chain combines TRDV2 with TRDJ3; 10 bases align to TRDD3. From germline, CDR1 is GEAIGNYY and CDR2 EKD. V trimming: 3 bases; J trimming: 4 bases; junction bases outside the gene matches: 8. The CDR3 extends over 18 amino acids.

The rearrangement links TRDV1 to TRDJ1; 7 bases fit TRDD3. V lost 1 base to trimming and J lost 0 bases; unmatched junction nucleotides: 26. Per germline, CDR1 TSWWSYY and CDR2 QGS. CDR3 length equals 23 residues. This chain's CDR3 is CALGEPATTFHLLGTFYTDKLIF. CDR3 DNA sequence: TGTGCTCTTGGGGAACCAGCAACTACGTTCCATTTACTGGGGACCTTTTACACCGATAAACTCATCTTT.

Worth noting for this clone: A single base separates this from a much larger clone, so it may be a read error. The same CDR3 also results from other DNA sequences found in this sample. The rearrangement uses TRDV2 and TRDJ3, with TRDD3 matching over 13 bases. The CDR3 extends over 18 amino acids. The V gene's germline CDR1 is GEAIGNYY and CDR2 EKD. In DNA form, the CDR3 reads TGTGCCTGCGACACTGGGGGATACGCGTCCTGGGACACCCGACAGATGTTTTTC. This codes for CACDTGGYASWDTRQMFF.

The CDR3 reads CACDKLGDSSWDTRQMFF. CDR3 in DNA: TGTGCCTGTGACAAACTGGGGGATAGCTCCTGGGACACCCGACAGATGTTTTTC. The chain combines TRDV2 with TRDJ3, with 11 bases lining up with TRDD3. The germline V gene has CDR1 GEAIGNYY and CDR2 EKD. The CDR3 is 18 residues long. V was clipped by 2 bases and J by 0 bases; unmatched bases: 2.

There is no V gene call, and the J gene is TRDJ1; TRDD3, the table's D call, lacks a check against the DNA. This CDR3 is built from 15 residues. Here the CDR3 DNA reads TGTGCTATTGGGCTCAGGAAACGGGGGACCGATAAACTCATCTTT. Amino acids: CAIGLRKRGTDKLIF.

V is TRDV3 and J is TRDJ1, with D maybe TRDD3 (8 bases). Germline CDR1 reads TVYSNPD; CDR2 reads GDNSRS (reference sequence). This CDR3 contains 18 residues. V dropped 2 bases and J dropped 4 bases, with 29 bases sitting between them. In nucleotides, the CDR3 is TGTGCCTTTTCCAACATTCCTACGTCGTACTGGGGGGTCGATAAACTCATCTTT. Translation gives CAFSNIPTSYWGVDKLIF.

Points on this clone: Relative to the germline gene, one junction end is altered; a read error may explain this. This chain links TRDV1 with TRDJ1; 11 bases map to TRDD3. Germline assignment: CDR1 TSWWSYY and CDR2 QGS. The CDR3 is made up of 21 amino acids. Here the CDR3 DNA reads TGTGCCCTTGGGGACTGTACCTTCCTCCCTGGGGGATACAATCCTACCGATAAACTCATCTTT. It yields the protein CALGDCTFLPGGYNPTDKLIF.

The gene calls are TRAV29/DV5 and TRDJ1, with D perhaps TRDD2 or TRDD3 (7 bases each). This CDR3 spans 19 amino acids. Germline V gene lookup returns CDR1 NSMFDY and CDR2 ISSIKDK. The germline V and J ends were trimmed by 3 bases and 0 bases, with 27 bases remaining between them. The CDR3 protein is CAATTELPKWDTDTDKLIF. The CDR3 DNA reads TGTGCAGCAACCACGGAGCTTCCTAAGTGGGATACTGACACCGATAAACTCATCTTT.

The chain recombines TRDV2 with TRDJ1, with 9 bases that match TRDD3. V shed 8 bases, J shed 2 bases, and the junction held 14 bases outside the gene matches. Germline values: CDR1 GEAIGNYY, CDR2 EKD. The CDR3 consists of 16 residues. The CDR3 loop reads CAYSYSELGDTDKLIF. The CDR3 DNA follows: TGTGCCTATTCCTACTCTGAGCTGGGGGATACCGATAAACTCATCTTT.

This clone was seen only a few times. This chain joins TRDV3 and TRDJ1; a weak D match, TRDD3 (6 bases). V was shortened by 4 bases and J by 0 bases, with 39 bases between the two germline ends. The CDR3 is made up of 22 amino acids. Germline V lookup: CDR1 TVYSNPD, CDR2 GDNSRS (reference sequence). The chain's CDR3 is CASCSNSRPILGPRFYTDKLIF. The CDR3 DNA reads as TGTGCCTCCTGTTCCAACAGCAGGCCGATACTGGGCCCCCGCTTCTACACCGATAAACTCATCTTT.

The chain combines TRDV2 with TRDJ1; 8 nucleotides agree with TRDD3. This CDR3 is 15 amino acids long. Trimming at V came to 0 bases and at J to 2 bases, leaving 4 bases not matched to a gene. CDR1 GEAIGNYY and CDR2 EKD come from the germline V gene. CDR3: CACDTGMGDTDKLIF. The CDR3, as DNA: TGTGCCTGTGACACCGGGATGGGGGATACCGATAAACTCATCTTT.

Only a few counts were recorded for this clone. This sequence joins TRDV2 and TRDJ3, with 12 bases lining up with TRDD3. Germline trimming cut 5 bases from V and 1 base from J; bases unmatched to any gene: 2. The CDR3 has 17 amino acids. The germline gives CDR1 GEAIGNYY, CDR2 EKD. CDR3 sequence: CACAGGYVSWDTRQMFF. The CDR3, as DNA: TGTGCCTGTGCTGGGGGATACGTTTCCTGGGACACCCGACAGATGTTTTTC.

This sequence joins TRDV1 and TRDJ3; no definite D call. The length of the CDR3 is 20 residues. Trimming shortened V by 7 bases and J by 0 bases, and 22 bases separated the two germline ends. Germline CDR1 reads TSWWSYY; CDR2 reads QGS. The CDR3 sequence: CALVFHQRIPSSWDTRQMFF. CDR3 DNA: TGTGCTCTTGTATTTCACCAACGGATCCCGAGCTCCTGGGACACCCGACAGATGTTTTTC.

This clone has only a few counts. CDR3 sequence (DNA): TGTGCCTGTGACACCGTTACTGGGGGATACGCAGACACCCGACAGATGTTTTTC. This gives the protein CACDTVTGGYADTRQMFF. The genes are TRDV2 and TRDJ3; 13 bases are a match to TRDD3. There are 18 residues in the CDR3. CDR1 is GEAIGNYY, CDR2 EKD, per germline. The V segment lost 0 bases and the J segment 7 bases; nucleotides outside the gene matches: 5.

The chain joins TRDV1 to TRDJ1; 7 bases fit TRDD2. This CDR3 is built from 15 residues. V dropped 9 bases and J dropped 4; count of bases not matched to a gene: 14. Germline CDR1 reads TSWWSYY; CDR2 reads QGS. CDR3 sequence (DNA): TGTGCTCTCACCTTCCTTCCTCATACAGGCGATAAACTCATCTTT. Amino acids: CALTFLPHTGDKLIF.